Below are 27 T cell receptor beta chains sequenced from a single sample in a study of blood T cell repertoires in COVID-19. Profiling relied on immunoSEQ multiplex PCR, and the TCRdb table lists in-frame clones only, not all of them. The repertoire holds tens of thousands of clones, with just under 85% as singletons. The sample taken for sequencing was peripheral blood. These receptor sequences come from a human donor in a cohort sampled during active COVID-19.

The chain uses TRBV10-1 and TRBJ1-4; D is ambiguous. From germline, CDR1 is WNHNN and CDR2 SYGVQD (reference sequence). Deletions cut 6 bases from V and 7 bases from J, with 15 bases between. The CDR3 is 14 amino acids. The DNA of the CDR3 is TGCGCCAGCAGACCAGTGAGGGAAGCTGAAAAACTGTTTTTT. Translated: CASRPVREAEKLFF.

The chain couples TRBV7-2 to TRBJ2-7; 8 bases match TRBD2. The CDR3 is made up of 14 amino acids. CDR1 and CDR2 (germline): SGHTA, FQGNSA. V was pared by 8 bases and J by 0 bases, with 6 bases of the junction left unmatched. For the CDR3, the DNA is TGTGCCAGCGGGCGGGGGGCCTACTCCTACGAGCAGTACTTC. Encoded protein: CASGRGAYSYEQYF.

The gene calls are TRBV5-4 and TRBJ1-1; D may be TRBD1 (6 bases). This CDR3 has 13 residues. Germline V CDR1 and CDR2: SGHNT, YYREEE (reference sequence). V dropped 4 bases and J dropped 5 bases, with 12 bases sitting between them. CDR3 in amino acids: CASSGGRGTEAFF. The DNA of the CDR3 is TGTGCCAGCAGCGGGGGCCGGGGAACTGAAGCTTTCTTT.

The rearrangement links TRBV4-1 to TRBJ1-2, with 10 bases matching TRBD1. The length of the CDR3 is 16 residues. CDR1 MGHRA and CDR2 YSYEKL come from the germline V gene. V shed 0 bases, J shed 2 bases, and the junction held 3 bases outside the gene matches. The CDR3 is CASSQDTGQGNYGYTF. The CDR3 DNA reads TGCGCCAGCAGCCAAGATACGGGACAGGGGAACTATGGCTACACCTTC.

This sequence joins TRBV5-1 and TRBJ1-5, with D perhaps TRBD1 (5 bases). V lost 2 bases to trimming and J lost 7 bases, with 13 bases between them. CDR3 length equals 14 residues. Per germline, CDR1 SGHRS and CDR2 YFSETQ. The chain's CDR3 is CASSFGGEGQPQHF. The DNA of the CDR3 is TGCGCCAGCAGCTTCGGAGGGGAAGGACAGCCCCAGCATTTT.

This sequence joins TRBV7-2 and TRBJ1-1, with TRBD1 matching 9 bases. Germline values: CDR1 SGHTA, CDR2 FQGNSA. There are 18 residues in the CDR3. J gave up 0 bases and V 5 bases, and 13 bases lay outside the gene matches. The CDR3: CASSRKDRGAFMNTEAFF. The CDR3 nucleotides are TGTGCCAGCAGCCGTAAGGACAGGGGTGCTTTTATGAACACTGAAGCTTTCTTT.

CDR3 bases: TGTGCCAGCAGCTTTTTCGGGGCAGATACGCAGTATTTT. It translates to CASSFFGADTQYF. The chain employs TRBV7-2 and TRBJ2-3; D is perhaps TRBD2 (5 bases). The CDR3 is made up of 13 amino acids. CDR1 and CDR2 (germline): SGHTA, FQGNSA. V lost 3 bases, J lost 4 bases, and 8 bases lay in between.

The chain couples TRBV6-5 to TRBJ1-6, with D uncertain. The germline CDR1 and CDR2 sequences are MNHEY and SVGAGI. Trimming cost V 3 bases and J 3 bases, with 12 bases left between them. The CDR3 totals 16 residues. The CDR3 here is CASSYSSFGYNSPLHF. CDR3 in DNA: TGTGCCAGCAGTTATTCTTCCTTCGGCTATAATTCACCCCTCCACTTT.

The genes are TRBV9 and TRBJ1-6; the D gene is possibly TRBD1 (6 bases). Germline V gene lookup returns CDR1 SGDLS and CDR2 YYNGEE. V was trimmed by 4 bases and J by 5 bases, leaving 13 bases between them. This CDR3 is 15 amino acids long. This chain's CDR3 is CASSISDRNNSPLHF. DNA for the CDR3: TGTGCCAGCAGCATCTCGGACAGAAATAATTCACCCCTCCACTTT.

The gene calls are TRBV25-1 and TRBJ2-3; D may be TRBD1 (5 bases). This CDR3 contains 16 residues. The germline gives CDR1 MGHDK, CDR2 SYGVNS. The V gene lost 0 bases and the J gene lost 3 bases, with 13 bases spanning the gap. CDR3 sequence (DNA): TGTGCCAGCAGTGAATATAAGGGGCTCCATACAGATACGCAGTATTTT. This encodes CASSEYKGLHTDTQYF.

The chain carries TRBV2 and TRBJ2-6, with 9 bases matching TRBD1. The CDR3 is made up of 18 amino acids. V shed 4 bases, J shed 0 bases, and the junction held 7 bases outside the gene matches. CDR1 is SNHLY, CDR2 FYNNEI, per germline. CDR3 loop: CASSAVGQGSSGANVLTF. The DNA for the CDR3 is TGTGCCAGCAGTGCTGTGGGACAGGGAAGCTCTGGGGCCAACGTCCTGACTTTC.

In its sample, this clone was seen once. This chain uses TRBV19 with TRBJ1-1; weak D call: TRBD1 (5 bases). Looked up from germline, CDR1 is LNHDA and CDR2 is SQIVND (reference sequence). Trimming took off 7 bases at V and 4 bases at J, with 19 bases between the two ends. CDR3 length: 15 residues. This CDR3 reads CASTPARRGVTEAFF. DNA for the CDR3: TGTGCCAGTACCCCAGCGCGACGGGGGGTCACTGAAGCTTTCTTT.

The chain carries TRBV28 and TRBJ1-5, with D hard to call. Trimming pared 3 bases from V and 7 bases from J, leaving 16 bases between. This CDR3 contains 15 residues. Looked up from germline, CDR1 is MDHEN and CDR2 is SYDVKM. This CDR3 is CASSFSGAGGQPQHF. The DNA for the CDR3 is TGTGCCAGCAGTTTTTCTGGCGCGGGCGGCCAGCCCCAGCATTTT. The variable domain in full, completed from reference TRBV28 and TRBJ1-5, reads DVKVTQSSRYLVKRTGEKVFLECVQDMDHENMFWYRQDPGLGLRLIYFSYDVKMKEKGDIPEGYSVSREKKERFSLILESASTNQTSMYLCASSFSGAGGQPQHFGDGTRLSIL.

The chain uses TRBV28 and TRBJ2-1, with 14 positions matching TRBD2. This CDR3 is 16 amino acids long. The J segment lost 0 bases and the V segment lost 7 bases, leaving 2 bases of the junction unmatched. Germline assignment: CDR1 MDHEN and CDR2 SYDVKM. The CDR3 region has the DNA TGTGCCAGCACCGGGACTAGCGGGAGCTCCTACAATGAGCAGTTCTTC. Protein sequence: CASTGTSGSSYNEQFF.

The chain recombines TRBV29-1 with TRBJ2-1; D not certain. Trimming took 4 bases from V and 0 from J, leaving 4 bases between them. The CDR3 sequence is 12 residues long. CDR1 SQVTM and CDR2 ANQGSEA come from the germline V gene. The CDR3 coding sequence is TGCAGCGTTGCTAGCTCCTACAATGAGCAGTTCTTC. It translates to CSVASSYNEQFF.

This clone was detected only a few times. One junction end does not reproduce the germline sequence, and a read error may be involved. The V and J genes are TRBV19 and TRBJ1-1; no clear D. The CDR3 length is 13 residues. CDR1 is LNHDA, CDR2 SQIVND, per germline (reference sequence). CDR3 nucleotide sequence: TGTGCCAGTAGTTTAACCGGGGTCTCTGAGGCTTTCTTT. Translated: CASSLTGVSEAFF.

J is TRBJ2-1 and V is TRBV11-3; 8 bases are shared with TRBD2. V gave up 5 bases and J gave up 8 bases; unmatched junction bases: 14. This CDR3 has 16 amino acids. Per the germline V gene, CDR1 is SGHNT and CDR2 is YENEEA. The DNA of the CDR3 is TGTGCCAGCAGCCATTCTTCCGGGACTAGGAGACATGAGCAGTTCTTC. It translates to CASSHSSGTRRHEQFF.

This clone was picked up one time. The V and J genes are TRBV7-8 and TRBJ2-5, with D hard to call. Germline values: CDR1 SGHVS, CDR2 FQNEAQ. V dropped 3 bases and J dropped 4 bases, with 6 bases sitting between them. The length of the CDR3 is 12 residues. CDR3 residues: CASSFSSETQYF. In DNA, the CDR3 is TGTGCCAGCAGCTTTAGTTCAGAGACCCAGTACTTC.

The genes are TRBV27 and TRBJ1-4; 7 bases are shared with TRBD1. Germline CDR1 MNHEY, CDR2 SMNVEV (reference sequence). The V gene end was trimmed by 2 bases and the J gene end by 8 bases; junction bases not matched to a gene: 5. The CDR3 is made up of 14 amino acids. This CDR3 is CASSLRQGGEKLFF. As DNA, the CDR3 is TGTGCCAGCAGTTTACGGCAGGGGGGCGAAAAACTGTTTTTT.

This chain uses TRBV18 with TRBJ2-2, with TRBD1 matching over 10 bases. This CDR3 spans 16 amino acids. J lost 5 bases, V lost 6 bases, and 9 bases had no gene match. The germline gives CDR1 KGHSH, CDR2 LQKENI. The CDR3 loop reads CASSLFGQGVTGELFF. CDR3 DNA: TGTGCCAGCTCGTTATTCGGACAGGGGGTGACCGGGGAGCTGTTTTTT.

This clone appeared a single time. The chain combines TRBV9 with TRBJ2-7; D is possibly TRBD2 (5 bases). CDR3 size: 15 residues. V was trimmed by 3 bases and J by 6 bases, leaving 19 bases between them. The germline V gene has CDR1 SGDLS and CDR2 YYNGEE. For the CDR3, the DNA is TGTGCCAGCAGCGCATCGGGGTCATCAGGCGTCGAGCAGTACTTC. Translation gives CASSASGSSGVEQYF.

The V and J genes are TRBV5-1 and TRBJ2-3; D is possibly TRBD2 (5 bases). V dropped 1 base and J dropped 1 base, with 7 bases sitting between them. This CDR3 region has 14 residues. From germline, CDR1 is SGHRS and CDR2 YFSETQ. As DNA, the CDR3 is TGCGCCAGCAGCTTGAATAGCGGCACAGATACGCAGTATTTT. Translating it yields CASSLNSGTDTQYF. Using reference TRBV5-1 and TRBJ2-3 for the parts outside the CDR3, the full variable domain is KAGVTQTPRYLIKTRGQQVTLSCSPISGHRSVSWYQQTPGQGLQFLFEYFSETQRNKGNFPGRFSGRQFSNSRSEMNVSTLELGDSALYLCASSLNSGTDTQYFGPGTRLTVL.

This clone has a handful of counts. The chain is built from TRBV2 and TRBJ2-3, with 10 bases aligning to TRBD2. J gave up 4 bases and V 6 bases, and 7 bases lay outside the gene matches. The germline CDR1 and CDR2 sequences are SNHLY and FYNNEI. CDR3 length equals 15 residues. CDR3 in DNA: TGTGCCAGCAGAAATAGCGGGAGGCGCTCAGATACGCAGTATTTT. This codes for CASRNSGRRSDTQYF.

CDR3 in amino acids: CASSASGMYRMPEAFF. The CDR3 DNA is TGTGCCAGCAGTGCCTCAGGTATGTACAGAATGCCAGAAGCTTTCTTT. This chain uses TRBV28 with TRBJ1-1; D ambiguous. V was clipped by 5 bases and J by 8 bases, with 24 bases between them. In germline, CDR1 is MDHEN, CDR2 SYDVKM. This CDR3 is built from 16 residues.

This sequence joins TRBV28 and TRBJ2-7; TRBD1 is a possible D gene (5 bases). The V gene lost 6 bases and the J gene lost 6 bases, with 15 bases spanning the gap. Germline CDR1 reads MDHEN; CDR2 reads SYDVKM. The CDR3 totals 13 residues. The CDR3, as DNA: TGTGCCAGCAGAAACTCAGGGTTCCGCGAGCAGTACTTC. This translates into CASRNSGFREQYF.

The rearrangement uses TRBV7-9 and TRBJ2-5, with 14 bases matching TRBD2. Germline CDR1 reads SEHNR; CDR2 reads FQNEAQ (reference sequence). The CDR3 totals 18 residues. V gave up 5 bases and J gave up 2 bases; unmatched junction bases: 10. DNA of the CDR3: TGTGCCAGCAGCCCTGGGACTAGCGGGGGTCCGGGGCAAGAGACCCAGTACTTC. It yields the protein CASSPGTSGGPGQETQYF.

V usage is TRBV2 and J usage is TRBJ2-7; 8 nucleotides align to TRBD1. CDR1 and CDR2 from the germline V gene are SNHLY and FYNNEI. CDR3 length equals 15 residues. V was clipped by 6 bases and J by 2 bases; unmatched bases: 9. The CDR3 coding sequence is TGTGCCAGCAGCCTGGGTACAGGGGGTCCCTACGAGCAGTACTTC. Translating it yields CASSLGTGGPYEQYF.